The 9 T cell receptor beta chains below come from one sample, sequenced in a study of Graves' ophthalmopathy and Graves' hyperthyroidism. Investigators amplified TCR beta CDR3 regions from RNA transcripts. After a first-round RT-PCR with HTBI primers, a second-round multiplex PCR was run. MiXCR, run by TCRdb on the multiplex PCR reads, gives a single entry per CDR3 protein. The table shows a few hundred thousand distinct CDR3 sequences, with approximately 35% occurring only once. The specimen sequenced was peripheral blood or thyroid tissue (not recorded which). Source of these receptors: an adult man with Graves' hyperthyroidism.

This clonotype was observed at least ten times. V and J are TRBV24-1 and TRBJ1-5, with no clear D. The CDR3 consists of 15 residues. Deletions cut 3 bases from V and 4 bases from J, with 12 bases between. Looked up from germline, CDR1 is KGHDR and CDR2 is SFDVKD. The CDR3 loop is CATSDPAGGNQPQHF. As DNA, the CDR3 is TGTGCCACCAGTGATCCTGCGGGAGGGAATCAGCCCCAGCATTTT.

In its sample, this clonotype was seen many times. In DNA form, the CDR3 reads TGTGCCAGCAGCGTAGCGGGACAGGGCCTCTCTGGGGCCAACGTCCTGACTTTC. Its translation is CASSVAGQGLSGANVLTF. The rearrangement uses TRBV9 and TRBJ2-6, with TRBD1 matching 9 bases. Germline V CDR1 and CDR2: SGDLS, YYNGEE. CDR3 length: 18 residues. V was pared by 0 bases and J by 0 bases, with 4 bases of the junction left unmatched.

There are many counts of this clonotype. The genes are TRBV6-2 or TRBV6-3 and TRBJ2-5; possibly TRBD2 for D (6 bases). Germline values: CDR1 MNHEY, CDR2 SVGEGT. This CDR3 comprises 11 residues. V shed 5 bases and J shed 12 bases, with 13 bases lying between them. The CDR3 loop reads CASSQRVDKYF. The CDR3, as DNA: TGTGCCAGCAGTCAGCGGGTAGACAAGTACTTC.

The CDR3 DNA follows: TGCAGCGTTGTATACCAGGGGGCGTTTGGCTACACCTTC. Encoded protein: CSVVYQGAFGYTF. V is TRBV29-1 and J is TRBJ1-2, with 8 bases matching TRBD1. V gave up 4 bases and J gave up 7 bases; unmatched junction bases: 8. The CDR3 has 13 amino acids. The germline V gene encodes CDR1 SQVTM and CDR2 ANQGSEA.

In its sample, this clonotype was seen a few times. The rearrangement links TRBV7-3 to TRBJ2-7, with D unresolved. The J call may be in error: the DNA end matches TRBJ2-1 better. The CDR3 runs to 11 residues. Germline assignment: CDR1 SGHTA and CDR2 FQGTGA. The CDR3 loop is CASSLGREQFF. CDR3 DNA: TGTGCCAGCAGCCTTGGCAGAGAGCAGTTCTTC.

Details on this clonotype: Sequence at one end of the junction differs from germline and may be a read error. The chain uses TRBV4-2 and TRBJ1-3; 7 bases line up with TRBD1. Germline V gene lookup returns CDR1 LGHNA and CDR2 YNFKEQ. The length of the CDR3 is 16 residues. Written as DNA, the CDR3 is TGTGCCAGCAGCCAAAGAAAGACAGGGTACGGAAACACCATGTATTTT. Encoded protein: CASSQRKTGYGNTMYF.

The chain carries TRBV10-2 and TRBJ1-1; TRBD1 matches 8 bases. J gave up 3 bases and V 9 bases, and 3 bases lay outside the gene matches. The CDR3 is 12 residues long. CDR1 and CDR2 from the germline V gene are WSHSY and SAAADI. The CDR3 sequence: CASRTGHTEAFF. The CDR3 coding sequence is TGCGCCAGTAGGACAGGGCACACTGAAGCTTTCTTT.

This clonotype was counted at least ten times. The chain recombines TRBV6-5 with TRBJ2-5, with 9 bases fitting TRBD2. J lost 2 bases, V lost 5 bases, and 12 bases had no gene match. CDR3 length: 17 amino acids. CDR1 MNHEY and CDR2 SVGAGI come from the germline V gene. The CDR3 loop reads CASSLLGSGSLQETQYF. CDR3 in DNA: TGTGCCAGCAGTCTTCTGGGTAGCGGGAGCCTACAAGAGACCCAGTACTTC.

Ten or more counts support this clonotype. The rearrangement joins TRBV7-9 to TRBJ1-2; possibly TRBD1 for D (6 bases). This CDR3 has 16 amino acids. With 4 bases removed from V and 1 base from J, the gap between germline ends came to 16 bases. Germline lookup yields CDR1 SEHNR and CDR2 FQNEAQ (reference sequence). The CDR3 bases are TGTGCCAGCAGCTGGGACGTGGGACACCTTAACTATGGCTACACCTTC. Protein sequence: CASSWDVGHLNYGYTF.